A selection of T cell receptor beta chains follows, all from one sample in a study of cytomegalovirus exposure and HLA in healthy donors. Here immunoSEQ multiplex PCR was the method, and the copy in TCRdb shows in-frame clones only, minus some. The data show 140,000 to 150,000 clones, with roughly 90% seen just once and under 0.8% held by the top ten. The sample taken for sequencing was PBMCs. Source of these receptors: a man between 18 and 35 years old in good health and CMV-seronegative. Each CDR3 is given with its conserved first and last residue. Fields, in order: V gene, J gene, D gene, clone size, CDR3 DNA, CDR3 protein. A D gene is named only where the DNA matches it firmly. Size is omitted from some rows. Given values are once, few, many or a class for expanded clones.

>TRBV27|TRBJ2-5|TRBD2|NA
TGTGCCAGCAGAAACCTCCCTTTATGGGGGGGCCAAGAGACCCAGTACTTC
CASRNLPLWGGQETQYF
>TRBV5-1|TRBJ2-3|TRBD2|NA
TGCGCCAGCAGCGGGACTAGCGGGGCTGATACGCAGTATTTT
CASSGTSGADTQYF
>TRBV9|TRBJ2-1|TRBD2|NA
TGTGCCAGCAGCCCGGCTAGCGGAAGAGTCAATGAGCAGTTCTTC
CASSPASGRVNEQFF
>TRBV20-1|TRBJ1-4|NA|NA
TGCAGTGCTCTCGGGGGGAAACTGTTTTTT
CSALGGKLFF
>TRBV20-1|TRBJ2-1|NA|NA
TGCAGTGCCTTAGCGTCCAATGAGCAGTTCTTC
CSALASNEQFF
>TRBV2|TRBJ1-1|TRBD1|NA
TGTGCCAGCAGTGGAGGACAGGGCCCTTTTGAAGCTTTCTTT
CASSGGQGPFEAFF
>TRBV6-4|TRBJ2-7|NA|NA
TGTGCCAGCAGTGACGGGGACAACTACGAGCAGTACTTC
CASSDGDNYEQYF
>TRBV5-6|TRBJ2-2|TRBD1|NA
TGTGCCAGCAGCCCCGGGACAGGGGCTAACACCGGGGAGCTGTTTTTT
CASSPGTGANTGELFF
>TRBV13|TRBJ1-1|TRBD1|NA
TGTGCCAGCAGCTTAGAACAGGGGTATACTGAAGCTTTCTTT
CASSLEQGYTEAFF
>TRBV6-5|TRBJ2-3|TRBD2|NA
TGTGCCAGCAGCCGCGTAGCGGGGGAGGGAGATACGCAGTATTTT
CASSRVAGEGDTQYF
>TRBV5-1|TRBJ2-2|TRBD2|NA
TGCGCCAGCAGCTCTACTAGCGGGACGAACACCGGGGAGCTGTTTTTT
CASSSTSGTNTGELFF
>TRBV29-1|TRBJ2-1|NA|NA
TGCAGCGTTGGACGAGAGCTAGCTGAGCAGTTCTTC
CSVGRELAEQFF
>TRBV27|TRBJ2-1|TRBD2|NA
TGTGCCAGCACCTCTAGCGGGGTAAGGAACAATGAGCAGTTCTTC
CASTSSGVRNNEQFF
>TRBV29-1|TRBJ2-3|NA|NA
TGCAGCGTTGAAGGGCCTAGCACAGATACGCAGTATTTT
CSVEGPSTDTQYF
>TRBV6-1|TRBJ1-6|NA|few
TGTGCCAGCAGTGAAGCGCCCTGGGGGGATTCACCCCTCCACTTT
CASSEAPWGDSPLHF
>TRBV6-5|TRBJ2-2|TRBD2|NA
TGTGCCAGCAGTTCTCTCCGGGGGGGCCAAAACGGGGAGCTGTTTTTT
CASSSLRGGQNGELFF
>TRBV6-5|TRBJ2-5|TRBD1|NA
TGTGCCAGCACTGACAGGGGGGTGACACAAGAGACCCAGTACTTC
CASTDRGVTQETQYF
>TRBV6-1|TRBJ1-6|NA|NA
TGTGCCAGCAATCTCCGGACACCTTCACCCCTCCACTTT
CASNLRTPSPLHF
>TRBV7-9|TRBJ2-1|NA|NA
TGTGCCAGCAGCCGCTTGAGCAGGGGCGCGGTCGATGAGCAGTTCTTC
CASSRLSRGAVDEQFF
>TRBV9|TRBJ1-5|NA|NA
TGTGCCAGCAGCGGCGGGCGGGGGAGCCAGCCCCAGCATTTT
CASSGGRGSQPQHF
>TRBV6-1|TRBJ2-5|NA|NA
TGTGCCAGCAGTATAGCGGAACAAGAGACCCAGTACTTC
CASSIAEQETQYF
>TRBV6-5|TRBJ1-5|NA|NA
TGTGCCAGCAGTAAACAGGGAGAGCAGCCCCAGCATTTT
CASSKQGEQPQHF
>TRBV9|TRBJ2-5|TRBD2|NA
TGTGCCAGCAGCTCCCGGGGACTAGCGGGGCAAGAGACCCAGTACTTC
CASSSRGLAGQETQYF
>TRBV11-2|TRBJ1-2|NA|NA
TGTGCCAGCAGCCACCGGGCTGACTATGGACGTGGCTACACCTTC
CASSHRADYGRGYTF
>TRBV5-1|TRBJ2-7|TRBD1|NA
TGCGCCAGCACCCAGACAGTTCTGGACAGGGAGCAGTACTTC
CASTQTVLDREQYF
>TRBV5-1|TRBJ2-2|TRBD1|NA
TGCGCCAGCTTAGGACAGGACACCGGGGAGCTGTTTTTT
CASLGQDTGELFF
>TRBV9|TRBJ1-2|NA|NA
TGTGCCAGCAGCCCACGGACAGCCTATGGCTACACCTTC
CASSPRTAYGYTF
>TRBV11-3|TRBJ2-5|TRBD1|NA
TGTGCCAGCACCTGGGACAGGGGAGAGACCCAGTACTTC
CASTWDRGETQYF
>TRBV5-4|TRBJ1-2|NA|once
TGTGCCAGCAGCCGGGACATCGATGGCTACACCTTC
CASSRDIDGYTF
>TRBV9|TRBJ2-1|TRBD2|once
TGTGCCAGCAGCGTAGAAACGGGGGAGGGTGAGCAGTTCTTC
CASSVETGEGEQFF
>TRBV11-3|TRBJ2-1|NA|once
TGTGCCAGCAGCCTTAGGGGTGAGCAGTTCTTC
CASSLRGEQFF
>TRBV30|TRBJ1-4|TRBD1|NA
TGTGCCTGGGACAGGGGAGAAAAACTGTTTTTT
CAWDRGEKLFF
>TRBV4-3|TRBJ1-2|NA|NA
TGCGCCAGCAGCCAAGAATTTGAGGCCCCCCTCCTCGGCTACACCTTC
CASSQEFEAPLLGYTF
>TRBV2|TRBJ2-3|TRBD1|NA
TGTGCCAGCATCCCGGACAGGGGGCTCGCAGATACGCAGTATTTT
CASIPDRGLADTQYF
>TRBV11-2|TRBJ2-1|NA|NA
TGTGCCAGCAGCTCCAGGGAAGCCCGGTACAATGAGCAGTTCTTC
CASSSREARYNEQFF
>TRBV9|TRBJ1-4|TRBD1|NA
TGTGCCAGCAGTGCGACAGGGTTTAATGAAAAACTGTTTTTT
CASSATGFNEKLFF
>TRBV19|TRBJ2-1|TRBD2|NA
TGTGCCAGTAGTCGTACTAGCGGGAGGGCCGGGAATGAGCAGTTCTTC
CASSRTSGRAGNEQFF
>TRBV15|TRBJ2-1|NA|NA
TGTGCCACCAGCAGAGATCGGGGTGAGCAGTTCTTC
CATSRDRGEQFF
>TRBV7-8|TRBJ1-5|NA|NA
TGTGCCAGCACTCCCAAGCCCACCACGGGCAATCAGCCCCAGCATTTT
CASTPKPTTGNQPQHF
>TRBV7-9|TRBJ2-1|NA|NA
TGTGCCAGCAGCTTACAGGTTCACAATGAGCAGTTCTTC
CASSLQVHNEQFF
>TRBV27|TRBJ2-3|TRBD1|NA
TGTGCCAGCAGACAGGACAGGGGTCCCCTCACAGATACGCAGTATTTT
CASRQDRGPLTDTQYF
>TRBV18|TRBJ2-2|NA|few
TGTGCCAGCTCACCAAACGACAACCTGAACACCGGGGAGCTGTTTTTT
CASSPNDNLNTGELFF
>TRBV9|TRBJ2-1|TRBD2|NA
TGTGCCAGCAGCCCCGAAGGGCCCGGGGGGTGGTCAAATGAGCAGTTCTTC
CASSPEGPGGWSNEQFF
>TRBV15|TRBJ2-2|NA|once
TGTGCCACCAGCAGGGAGACCGGGGAGCTGTTTTTT
CATSRETGELFF
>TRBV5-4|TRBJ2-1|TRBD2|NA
TGTGCCAGCAGTTTAGCGGGCTCCTACAATGAGCAGTTCTTC
CASSLAGSYNEQFF
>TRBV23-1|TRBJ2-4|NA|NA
TGCGCCAGCAGTCTGTGGACAGAAGGAGCCAAAAACATTCAGTACTTC
CASSLWTEGAKNIQYF
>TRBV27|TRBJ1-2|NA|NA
TGTGCCAGCAGTTTCCTAACAGTTTCAAACTATGGCTACACCTTC
CASSFLTVSNYGYTF
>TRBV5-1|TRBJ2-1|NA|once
TGCGCCAGCAGCTTAGGGGGATACAATGAGCAGTTCTTC
CASSLGGYNEQFF
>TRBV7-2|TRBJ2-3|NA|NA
TGTGCCAGCAGCTTATTTGAGGCGGATACGCAGTATTTT
CASSLFEADTQYF
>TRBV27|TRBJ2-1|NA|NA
TGTGCCAGCAGTTTATCGGACAGATACAATGAGCAGTTCTTC
CASSLSDRYNEQFF
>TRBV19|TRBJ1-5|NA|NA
TGTGCCAGTAGTATAGGGCGAGGTCCCAATCAGCCCCAGCATTTT
CASSIGRGPNQPQHF
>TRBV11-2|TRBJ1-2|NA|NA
TGTGCCAGCAGCTTAGGACGGGAAGTCTATGGCTACACCTTC
CASSLGREVYGYTF
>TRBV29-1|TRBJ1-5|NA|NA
TGCAGCGTTTCGGACTTCAATCAGCCCCAGCATTTT
CSVSDFNQPQHF
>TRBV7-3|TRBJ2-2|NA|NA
TGTGCCAGCAGCCCTCAAAGCGGCACCGGGGAGCTGTTTTTT
CASSPQSGTGELFF
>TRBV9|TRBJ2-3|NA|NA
TGTGCCAGCAGCGTAGCCCTAACAGATACGCAGTATTTT
CASSVALTDTQYF
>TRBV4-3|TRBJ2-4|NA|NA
TGCGCCAGCAGCCACCTACTAGGCGCGACCATGGGCATTCAGTACTTC
CASSHLLGATMGIQYF
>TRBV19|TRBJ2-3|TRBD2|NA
TGTGCCAGTAGTATTGCGGGAGGAACGGGTACAGATACGCAGTATTTT
CASSIAGGTGTDTQYF
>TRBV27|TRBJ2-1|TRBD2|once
TGTGCCAGCAGCCTACTAGCGGGAGGGCCGGGTGAGCAGTTCTTC
CASSLLAGGPGEQFF
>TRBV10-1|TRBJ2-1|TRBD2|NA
TGCGCCAGCAGTGAGTCGCAAGCGGGGGGCAACAATGAGCAGTTCTTC
CASSESQAGGNNEQFF
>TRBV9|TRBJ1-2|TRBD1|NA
TGTGCCAGCAGCGTTGGACAGGGCTTCGATGGCTACACCTTC
CASSVGQGFDGYTF